Ten or more counts support the clone carrying this T cell receptor (beta chain). No antigen is known for it. The CDR3 spans 15 residues. V lost 0 bases to trimming and J lost 0 bases, with 6 bases between them. Germline values: CDR1 MNHEY, CDR2 SVGAGI. Template material for amplifying TCR beta CDR3 regions consisted of RNA transcripts. First-round RT-PCR targeting the TCR CDR3 was performed with the HTBI primer set. A single record per CDR3 protein comes from TCRdb applying MiXCR to the multiplex PCR reads. The table shows roughly 240,000 distinct CDR3 sequences, with roughly 15% occurring only once. The entry originates in a study of T cells in Graves' hyperthyroidism and ophthalmopathy. Across the whole study: Peripheral blood was taken when the disease was first diagnosed, before any treatment began.

General observations from the study: From stable hyperthyroidism, ophthalmopathy was separated by a 13 V-J model. Among clonotypes expanded in thyroid above 0.001, most were also found in blood.

Lactation, pregnancy, other autoimmune disease or uncontrolled infection excluded patients. The receptor was isolated from a woman under 30 with Graves' ophthalmopathy. The rearrangement uses TRBV6-5 and TRBJ2-1, with D perhaps matching TRBD1 (5 bases). Sequenced input: blood. The CDR3: CASSYSGASYNEQFF. In DNA, the CDR3 is TGTGCCAGCAGTTACTCAGGGGCCTCCTACAATGAGCAGTTCTTC.